This T cell receptor (beta chain) was profiled in a study of cytomegalovirus exposure and HLA in healthy donors. Profiled with immunoSEQ multiplex PCR; TCRdb holds only in-frame clones, not every one. The sample lists about 240,000 clones; approximately 84% were seen once. The sample holds one count of this clone. CDR3 size: 16 residues. V lost 5 bases and J lost 2, with 15 bases in between. Germline lookup yields CDR1 SNHLY and CDR2 FYNNEI. Material for sequencing was PBMCs. J is TRBJ2-2 and V is TRBV2; a possible D gene is TRBD2 (5 bases). This TCR was sampled from a woman aged 25 to 39 in good health and CMV-seropositive. The CDR3 loop reads CASSKGITRNTGELFF. DNA of the CDR3: TGTGCCAGCAGTAAAGGAATAACTAGAAACACCGGGGAGCTGTTTTTT.